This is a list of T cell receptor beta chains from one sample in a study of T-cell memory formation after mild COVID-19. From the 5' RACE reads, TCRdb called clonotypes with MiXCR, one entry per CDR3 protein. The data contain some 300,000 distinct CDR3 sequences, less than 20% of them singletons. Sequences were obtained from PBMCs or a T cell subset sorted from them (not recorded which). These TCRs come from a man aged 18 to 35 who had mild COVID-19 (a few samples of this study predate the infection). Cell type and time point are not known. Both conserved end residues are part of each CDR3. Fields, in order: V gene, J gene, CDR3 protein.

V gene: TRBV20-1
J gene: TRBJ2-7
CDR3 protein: CSATNTGYYEQYF

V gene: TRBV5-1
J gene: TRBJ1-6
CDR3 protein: CASSWGRFLNSPLHF

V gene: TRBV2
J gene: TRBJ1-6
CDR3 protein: CASLEEMGVYDGSPLHF

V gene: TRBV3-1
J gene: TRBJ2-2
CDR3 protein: CASRPATGELFF

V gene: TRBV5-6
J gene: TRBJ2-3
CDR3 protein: CASSSPGLAGFWRFTDTQYF

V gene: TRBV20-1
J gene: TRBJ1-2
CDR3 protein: CSAKGPGIYGYTF

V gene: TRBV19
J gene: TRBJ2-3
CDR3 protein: CASSMRQYTDTQYF

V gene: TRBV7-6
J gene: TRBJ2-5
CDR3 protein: CASSLGVAVKETQYF

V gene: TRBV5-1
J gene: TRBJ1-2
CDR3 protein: CASSAGDRDSYGYTF

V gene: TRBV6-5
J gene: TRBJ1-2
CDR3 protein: CASRRSGAGYTF

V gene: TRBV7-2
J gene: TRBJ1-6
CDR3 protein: CASSLDPVLNSPLHF

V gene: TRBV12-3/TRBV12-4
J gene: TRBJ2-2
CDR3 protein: CASRRGLNTGELFF

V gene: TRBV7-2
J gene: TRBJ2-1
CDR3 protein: CASSTTSPYNEQFF

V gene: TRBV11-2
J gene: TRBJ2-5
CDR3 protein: CASRLGGPGETQYF

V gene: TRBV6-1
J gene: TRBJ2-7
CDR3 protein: CASSEPGQGANEQYF

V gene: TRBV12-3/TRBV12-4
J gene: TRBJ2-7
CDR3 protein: CASSPSVGQGLTYEQYF

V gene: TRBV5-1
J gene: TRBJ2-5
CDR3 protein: CASSLADRGQETQYF

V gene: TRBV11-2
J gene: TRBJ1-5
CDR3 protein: CASSSRANQPQHF

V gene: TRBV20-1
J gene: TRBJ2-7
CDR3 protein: CSALAGGSSYEQYF

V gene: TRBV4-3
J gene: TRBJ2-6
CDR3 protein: CASSQEEGSGANVLTF

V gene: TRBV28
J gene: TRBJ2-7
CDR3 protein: CASSLVAGGNPYEQYF

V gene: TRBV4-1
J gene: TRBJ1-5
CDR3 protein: CASSQNEEFNQPQHF

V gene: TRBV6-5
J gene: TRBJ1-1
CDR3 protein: CASSYSQNTEAFF

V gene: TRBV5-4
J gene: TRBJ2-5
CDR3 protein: CASSDRQGARTQYF